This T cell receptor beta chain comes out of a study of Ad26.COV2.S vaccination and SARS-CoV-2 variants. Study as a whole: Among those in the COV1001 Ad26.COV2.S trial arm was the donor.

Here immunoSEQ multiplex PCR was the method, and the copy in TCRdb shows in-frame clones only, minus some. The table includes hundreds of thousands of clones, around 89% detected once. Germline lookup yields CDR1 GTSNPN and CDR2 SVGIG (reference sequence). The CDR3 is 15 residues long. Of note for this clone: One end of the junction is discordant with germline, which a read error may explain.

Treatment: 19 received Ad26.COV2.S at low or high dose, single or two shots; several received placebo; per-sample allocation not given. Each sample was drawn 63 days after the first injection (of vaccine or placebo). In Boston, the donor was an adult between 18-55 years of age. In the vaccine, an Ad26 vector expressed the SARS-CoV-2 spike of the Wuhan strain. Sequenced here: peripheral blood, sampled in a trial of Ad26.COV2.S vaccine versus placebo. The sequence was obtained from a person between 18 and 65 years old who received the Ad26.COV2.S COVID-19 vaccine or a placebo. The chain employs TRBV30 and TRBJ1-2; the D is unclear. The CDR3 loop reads CAWSVRVSANYGYTF. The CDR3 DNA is TGTGCCTGGAGTGTAAGGGTTTCTGCTAATTATGGCTACACCTTC.